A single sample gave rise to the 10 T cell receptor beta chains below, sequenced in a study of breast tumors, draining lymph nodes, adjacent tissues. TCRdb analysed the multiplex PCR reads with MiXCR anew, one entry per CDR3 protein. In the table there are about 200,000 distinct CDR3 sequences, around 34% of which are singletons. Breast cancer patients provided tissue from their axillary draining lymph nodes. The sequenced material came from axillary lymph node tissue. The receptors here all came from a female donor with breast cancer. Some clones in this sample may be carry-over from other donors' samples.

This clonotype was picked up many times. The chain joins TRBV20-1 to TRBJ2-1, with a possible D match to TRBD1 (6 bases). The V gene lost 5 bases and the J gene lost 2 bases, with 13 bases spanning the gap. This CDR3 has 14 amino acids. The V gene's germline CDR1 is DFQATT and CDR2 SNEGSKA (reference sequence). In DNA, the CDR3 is TGCAGTGCTCTCCGGGACATTACCTACAATGAGCAGTTCTTC. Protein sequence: CSALRDITYNEQFF.

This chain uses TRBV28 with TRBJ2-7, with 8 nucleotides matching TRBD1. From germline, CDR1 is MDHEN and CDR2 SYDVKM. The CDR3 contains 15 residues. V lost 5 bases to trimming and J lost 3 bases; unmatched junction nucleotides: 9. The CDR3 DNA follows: TGTGCCAGCAGTCGGACAGGGACGAACTACTACGAGCAGTACTTC. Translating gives CASSRTGTNYYEQYF.

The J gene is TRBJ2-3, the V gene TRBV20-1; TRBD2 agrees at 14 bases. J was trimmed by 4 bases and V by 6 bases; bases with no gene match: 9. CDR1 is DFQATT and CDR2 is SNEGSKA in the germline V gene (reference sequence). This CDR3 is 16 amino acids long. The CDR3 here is CSAVPGLAGASDTQYF. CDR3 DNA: TGCAGTGCGGTCCCGGGACTAGCGGGAGCTTCAGATACGCAGTATTTT.

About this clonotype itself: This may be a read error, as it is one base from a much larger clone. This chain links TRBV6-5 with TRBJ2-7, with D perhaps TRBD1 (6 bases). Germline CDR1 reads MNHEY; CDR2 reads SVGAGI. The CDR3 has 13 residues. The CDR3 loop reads CANSFVQGYEQYF. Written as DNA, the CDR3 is TGTGCCAACAGTTTCGTACAGGGTTACGAGCAGTACTTC.

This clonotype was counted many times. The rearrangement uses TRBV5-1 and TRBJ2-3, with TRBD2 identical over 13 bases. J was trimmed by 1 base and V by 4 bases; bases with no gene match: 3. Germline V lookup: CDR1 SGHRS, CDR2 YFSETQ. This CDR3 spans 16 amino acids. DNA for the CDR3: TGCGCCAGCAGCCCGGGACTAGCGGGACGCACAGATACGCAGTATTTT. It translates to CASSPGLAGRTDTQYF.

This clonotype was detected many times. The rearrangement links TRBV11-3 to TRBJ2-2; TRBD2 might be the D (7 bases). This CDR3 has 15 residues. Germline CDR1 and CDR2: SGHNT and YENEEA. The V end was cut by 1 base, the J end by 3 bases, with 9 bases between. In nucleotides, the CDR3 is TGTGCCAGCAGCTTAGGCGGGGGCTACACCGGGGAGCTGTTTTTT. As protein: CASSLGGGYTGELFF.

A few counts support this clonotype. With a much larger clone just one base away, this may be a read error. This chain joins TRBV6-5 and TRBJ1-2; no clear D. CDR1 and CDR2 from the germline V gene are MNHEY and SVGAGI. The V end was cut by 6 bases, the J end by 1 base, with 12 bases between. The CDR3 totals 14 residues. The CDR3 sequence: CASRRFEGNYGYTF. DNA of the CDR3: TGTGCCAGCAGGCGCTTTGAGGGTAACTATGGCTACACCTTC.

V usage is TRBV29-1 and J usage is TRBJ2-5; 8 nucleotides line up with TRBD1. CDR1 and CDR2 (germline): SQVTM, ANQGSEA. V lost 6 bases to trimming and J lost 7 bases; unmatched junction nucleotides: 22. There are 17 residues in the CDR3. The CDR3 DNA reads TGCAGCGTAGGACATCAGGGGGCCATAGGACACCGGGGGACCCAGTACTTC. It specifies CSVGHQGAIGHRGTQYF.

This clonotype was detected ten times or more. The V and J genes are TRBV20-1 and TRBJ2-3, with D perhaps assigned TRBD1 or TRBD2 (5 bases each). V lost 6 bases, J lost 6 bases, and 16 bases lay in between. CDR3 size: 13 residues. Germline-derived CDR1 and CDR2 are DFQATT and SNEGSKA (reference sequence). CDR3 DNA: TGCAGTGCCGAAGGGACGGGCGTGGATACGCAGTATTTT. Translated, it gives CSAEGTGVDTQYF.

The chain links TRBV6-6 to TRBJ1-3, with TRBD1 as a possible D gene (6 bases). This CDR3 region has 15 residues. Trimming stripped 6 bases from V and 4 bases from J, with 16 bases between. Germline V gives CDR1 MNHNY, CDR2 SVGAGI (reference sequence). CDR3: CASRAGGAAGNTIYF. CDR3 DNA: TGTGCCAGCAGGGCCGGGGGGGCAGCGGGAAACACCATATATTTT.